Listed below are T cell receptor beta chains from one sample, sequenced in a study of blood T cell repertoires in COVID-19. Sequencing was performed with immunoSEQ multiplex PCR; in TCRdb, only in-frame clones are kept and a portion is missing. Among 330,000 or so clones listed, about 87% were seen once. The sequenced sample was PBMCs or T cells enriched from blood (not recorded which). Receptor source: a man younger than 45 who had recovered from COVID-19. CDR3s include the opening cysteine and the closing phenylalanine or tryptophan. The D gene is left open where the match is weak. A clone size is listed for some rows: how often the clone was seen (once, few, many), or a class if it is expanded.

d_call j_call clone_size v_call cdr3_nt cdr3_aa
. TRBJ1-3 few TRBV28 TGTGCCAGCAGTTTCTCCACTAGAAACACCATATATTTT CASSFSTRNTIYF
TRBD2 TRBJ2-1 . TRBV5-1 TGCGCCAGCAGCTTCACCGGGACTAGCGGGGTCAATGAGCAGTTCTTC CASSFTGTSGVNEQFF
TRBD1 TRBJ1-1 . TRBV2 TGTGCCAGCAGGTGGGGACAGCTGAACACTGAAGCTTTCTTT CASRWGQLNTEAFF
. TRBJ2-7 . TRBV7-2 TGTGCCAGCAGCTTAGCGGGGGTGGGGGCCAACACCTACGAGCAGTACTTC CASSLAGVGANTYEQYF
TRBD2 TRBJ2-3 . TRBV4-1 TGCGCCAGCAGCCGAGGGACTAGCGACGATACGCAGTATTTT CASSRGTSDDTQYF
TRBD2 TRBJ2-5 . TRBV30 TGTGCCTGGAGTGTGTCTAGCGGTCAAGAGACCCAGTACTTC CAWSVSSGQETQYF
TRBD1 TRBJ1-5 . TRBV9 TGTGCCAGCAGCACGGGACAGGGAGGAAGCAATCAGCCCCAGCATTTT CASSTGQGGSNQPQHF
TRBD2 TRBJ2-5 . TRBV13 TGTGCCAGCAGCTTAGTCCGGGGGGGTCAAGAGACCCAGTACTTC CASSLVRGGQETQYF
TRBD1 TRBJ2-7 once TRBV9 TGTGCCAGCAGCGTAGGTGTGGGACAGGGGACCTACGAGCAGTACTTC CASSVGVGQGTYEQYF
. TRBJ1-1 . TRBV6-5 TGTGCCAGCAGTTACTTAACAGTGAGCACTGAAGCTTTCTTT CASSYLTVSTEAFF
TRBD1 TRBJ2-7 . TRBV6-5 TGTGCCAGTCTTGCATACCGGGACAGTACCCACGAGCAGTACTTC CASLAYRDSTHEQYF
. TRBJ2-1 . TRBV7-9 TGTGCCAGCAGCTTTCTTACACAATACAATGAGCAGTTCTTC CASSFLTQYNEQFF
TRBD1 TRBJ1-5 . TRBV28 TGTGCCAGCAGCCGAAGGACAGGGAGTTGGCAGCCCCAGCATTTT CASSRRTGSWQPQHF
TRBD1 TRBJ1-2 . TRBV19 TGTGCCAGTACCCGGACAGGGGGGTTCTATGGCTACACCTTC CASTRTGGFYGYTF
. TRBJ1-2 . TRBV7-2 TGTGCCAGCAGCTATCTACTGGAGGGCTACACCTTC CASSYLLEGYTF
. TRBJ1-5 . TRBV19 TGTGCCAGTAGTTTCCCAGGGAATCAGCCCCAGCATTTT CASSFPGNQPQHF
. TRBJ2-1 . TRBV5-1 TGCGCCAGCAGCTCCCCCGGAGGGACCGACCTCCCCCAATACAATGAGCAGTTCTTC CASSSPGGTDLPQYNEQFF
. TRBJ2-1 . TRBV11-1 TGTGCCAGCAGCTTAGGGCGGGCCAACTACAATGAGCAGTTCTTC CASSLGRANYNEQFF
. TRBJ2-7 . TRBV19 TGTGCCAGTAGTATAGCCGGTCTTACCTACGAGCAGTACTTC CASSIAGLTYEQYF
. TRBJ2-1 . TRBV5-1 TGCGCCAGCAGCTTGGAGCAGTCGGGCTACAATGAGCAGTTCTTC CASSLEQSGYNEQFF
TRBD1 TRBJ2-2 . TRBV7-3 TGTGCCAGCAGCTTCAGGGGGCAAGGCGGGGAGCTGTTTTTT CASSFRGQGGELFF
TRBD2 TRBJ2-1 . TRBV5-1 TGCGCCAGCCGAATAGCGGGGGGCTCCTACAATGAGCAGTTCTTC CASRIAGGSYNEQFF
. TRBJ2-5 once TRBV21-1 TGTGCCAGCATCTTCGGGGGGACGGGGCCGTACCAAGAGACCCAGTACTTC CASIFGGTGPYQETQYF
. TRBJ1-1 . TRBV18 TGTGCCAGCTCACGTAGTTTAGTCCCTCAAGGGGGGAACACTGAAGCTTTCTTT CASSRSLVPQGGNTEAFF
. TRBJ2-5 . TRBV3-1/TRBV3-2 TGTGCCAGCAGCCAAGTGGTCAGAGGATCCGAGACCCAGTACTTC CASSQVVRGSETQYF
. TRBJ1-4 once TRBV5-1 TGCGCCAGCAGCTTTGGAGGGGACGGTGAAAAACTGTTTTTT CASSFGGDGEKLFF
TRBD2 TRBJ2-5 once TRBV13 TGTGCCAGCAGCTTAGTGGCGGGGGGACAAGAGACCCAGTACTTC CASSLVAGGQETQYF
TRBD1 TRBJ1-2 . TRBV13 TGTGCCAGCAGCTTAAGGACAGGGATTAACTATGGCTACACCTTC CASSLRTGINYGYTF
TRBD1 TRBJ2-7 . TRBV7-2 TGTGCCAGCATCAAACATCCGGGACAGGGGGTCTACGAGCAGTACTTC CASIKHPGQGVYEQYF
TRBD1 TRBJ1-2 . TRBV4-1 TGCGCCAGCAGCCAAGGTCCGCTTGGACAGGGGGCTGTATATGGCTACACCTTC CASSQGPLGQGAVYGYTF
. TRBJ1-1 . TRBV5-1 TGCGCCAGCAGCTTGACGGGTTACACTGAAGCTTTCTTT CASSLTGYTEAFF
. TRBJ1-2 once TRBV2 TGTGCCAGCAGGGACACTTATGGCTACACCTTC CASRDTYGYTF
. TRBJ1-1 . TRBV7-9 TGTGCCAGCAGCTTAGCGGGGACAACGGCTGAAGCTTTCTTT CASSLAGTTAEAFF
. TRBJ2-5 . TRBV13 TGTGCCAGCAGGAGGCTACAAGAGACCCAGTACTTC CASRRLQETQYF
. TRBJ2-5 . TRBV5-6 TGTGCCAGCAGCTCGACGCACACTAGATCTGAGACCCAGTACTTC CASSSTHTRSETQYF
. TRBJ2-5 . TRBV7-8 TGTGCCAGCAGCCCCCCTGCGGGGCAAGAGACCCAGTACTTC CASSPPAGQETQYF
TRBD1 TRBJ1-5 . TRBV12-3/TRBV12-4 TGTGCCAGCACACAGGGGAATCAGCCCCAGCATTTT CASTQGNQPQHF
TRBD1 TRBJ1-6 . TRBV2 TGTGCCAGCAGTGATCGGACAGGGAATTCACCCCTCCACTTT CASSDRTGNSPLHF
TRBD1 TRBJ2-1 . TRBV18 TGTGCCAGCTCATACGACAGGGTATTCAATGAGCAGTTCTTC CASSYDRVFNEQFF
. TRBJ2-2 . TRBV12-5 TGTGCTAGTGGTTTGAGGGGGGGCACCGGGGAGCTGTTTTTT CASGLRGGTGELFF
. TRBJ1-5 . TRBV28 TGTGCCAGCAGCCCGGGGGGTATCAGCAATCAGCCCCAGCATTTT CASSPGGISNQPQHF
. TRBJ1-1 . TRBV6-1 TGTGCCAGCAGTGAAAACAGGGCTGAAGCTTTCTTT CASSENRAEAFF
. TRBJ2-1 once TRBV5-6 TGTGCCAGCAGCTTGAGACAGAGCTCCTACAATGAGCAGTTCTTC CASSLRQSSYNEQFF
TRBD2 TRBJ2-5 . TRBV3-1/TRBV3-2 TGTGCCAGCAGCCCGGGACTAGCGGGGGGGCCGGGAGAGACCCAGTACTTC CASSPGLAGGPGETQYF
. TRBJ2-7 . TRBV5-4 TGTGCCAGCAGCCGGAACGGCCAGGCCCCCTACGAGCAGTACTTC CASSRNGQAPYEQYF
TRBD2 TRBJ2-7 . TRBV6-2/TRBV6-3 TGTGCCAGCAGCTCCGTTCAAGCGGGGGTAAATCTCTACGAGCAGTACTTC CASSSVQAGVNLYEQYF
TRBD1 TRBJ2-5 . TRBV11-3 TGTGCCAGCAGCTTAGGACAGGGGGGACAAGAGACCCAGTACTTC CASSLGQGGQETQYF
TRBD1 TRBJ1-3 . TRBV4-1 TGCGCCAGCAGCAACAGGGGGCAGTCTGGAAACACCATATATTTT CASSNRGQSGNTIYF
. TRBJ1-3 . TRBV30 TGTGCCTGGAGTGTATCGGGAAACACCATATATTTT CAWSVSGNTIYF
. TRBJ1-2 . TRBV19 TGTGCCAGTAGTATAACACGGCCGGAGAACTATGGCTACACCTTC CASSITRPENYGYTF
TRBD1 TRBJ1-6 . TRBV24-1 TGTGCCACCAGTGAGGGAAGACAGGGTCGTAATTCACCCCTCCACTTT CATSEGRQGRNSPLHF